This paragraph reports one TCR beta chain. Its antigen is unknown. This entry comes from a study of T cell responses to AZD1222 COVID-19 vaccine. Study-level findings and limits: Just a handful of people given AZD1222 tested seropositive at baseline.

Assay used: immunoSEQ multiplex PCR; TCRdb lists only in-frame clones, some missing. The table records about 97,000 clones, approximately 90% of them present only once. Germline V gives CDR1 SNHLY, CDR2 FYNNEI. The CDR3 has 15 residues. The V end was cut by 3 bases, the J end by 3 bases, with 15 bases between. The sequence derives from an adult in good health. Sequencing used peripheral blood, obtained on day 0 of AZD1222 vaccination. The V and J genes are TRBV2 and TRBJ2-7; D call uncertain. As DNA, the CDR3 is TGTGCCAGCAGTGATGGTCCCGCCCTACTCTACGAGCAGTACTTC. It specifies CASSDGPALLYEQYF. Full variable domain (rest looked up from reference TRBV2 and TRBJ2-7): EPEVTQTPSHQVTQMGQEVILRCVPISNHLYFYWYRQILGQKVEFLVSFYNNEISEKSEIFDDQFSVERPDGSNFTLKIRSTKLEDSAMYFCASSDGPALLYEQYFGPGTRLTVT.